There are many counts of the clone carrying this T cell receptor beta chain. Antigen unknown. Each CDR3 protein gets one entry after TCRdb re-called the RACE reads with MiXCR. The table includes 100,000 or so distinct CDR3 sequences, approximately 10% detected once. These data originate in a study of human T cells and chemical hapten exposure. In the study overall: An area of 2 cm by approximately 2.1 cm on upper inner arm skin received 2% DPC for sensitization.

Noted time point: patch test 2, 6 weeks after DPC sensitization. Noted treatment: therapeutic diphenylcyclopropenone sensitization with weekly scalp DPC. General study results and limits: Expanded TCRs created a significantly greater count of big CDR3 similarity clusters than controls did. Each of the donors had alopecia, so their immune responses may not resemble those of healthy people.

CDR1 SQVTM and CDR2 ANQGSEA come from the germline V gene. V dropped 3 bases and J dropped 5 bases, with 16 bases sitting between them. This CDR3 is 14 amino acids long. This TCR was recovered from a man in his forties with alopecia areata. Some clones in this sample may be carry-over from other donors' samples. The chain combines TRBV29-1 with TRBJ2-5; TRBD1 might be the D (5 bases). The source was whole blood, collected in connection with sensitization to the hapten diphenylcyclopropenone (DPC). This chain's CDR3 is CSVEKSGQGETQYF. CDR3 DNA: TGCAGCGTTGAGAAATCTGGACAAGGGGAGACCCAGTACTTC.